Presented here are 26 T cell receptor beta chains from one specimen sequenced in a study of metastatic and nonmetastatic thyroid tumors. Each patient came to thyroid surgery without any prior treatment (of any kind). TCRdb re-called the PCR reads with MiXCR. Of about 38,000 clones in the sample, roughly 28% were seen once. The sequenced material came from blood. The receptors derive from a male donor with papillary thyroid cancer or a benign thyroid nodule (not recorded which). Some clones in this sample may be carry-over from other donors' samples.

This chain joins TRBV18 and TRBJ1-5, with 7 bases lining up with TRBD1. V gave up 3 bases and J gave up 7 bases; unmatched junction bases: 6. The CDR3 consists of 14 residues. From germline, CDR1 is KGHSH and CDR2 LQKENI. CDR3 amino acids: CASSPDRERQPQHF. CDR3 coding DNA: TGTGCCAGCTCACCCGACAGGGAGCGGCAGCCCCAGCATTTT.

The chain recombines TRBV4-1 with TRBJ1-1, with 8 bases fitting TRBD1. This CDR3 is 15 amino acids long. Per the germline V gene, CDR1 is MGHRA and CDR2 is YSYEKL. After removal of 4 bases from V and 5 bases from J, the junction contained 9 bases not matched to a gene. The CDR3 sequence is CASSPSRQGRTEAFF. CDR3 bases: TGCGCCAGCAGCCCGTCCCGACAGGGGAGGACTGAAGCTTTCTTT.

V and J are TRBV6-1 and TRBJ2-5, with 9 bases lining up with TRBD1. Germline V gene data show CDR1 as MNHNS and CDR2 as SASEGT. The CDR3 is made up of 13 amino acids. The junction had 1 base not matched to a gene; V was cut back by 6 bases and J by 2 bases. CDR3: CASRDRGQETQYF. CDR3 DNA: TGTGCCAGCAGAGACAGGGGGCAAGAGACCCAGTACTTC.

The chain combines TRBV28 with TRBJ1-1; 12 bases agree with TRBD1. Trimming at V came to 4 bases and at J to 1 base, leaving 7 bases not matched to a gene. CDR1 is MDHEN, CDR2 SYDVKM, per germline. The CDR3 spans 17 residues. The CDR3 nucleotides read TGTGCCAGCAGTTCGCCGGGACAGGGGGCGGGGAACACTGAAGCTTTCTTT. Protein sequence: CASSSPGQGAGNTEAFF.

The table lists this clone with many counts. The chain links TRBV29-1 to TRBJ2-7, with D maybe TRBD1 (5 bases). Germline V gives CDR1 SQVTM, CDR2 ANQGSEA. Trimming took off 7 bases at V and 6 bases at J, with 13 bases between the two ends. This CDR3 has 11 amino acids. CDR3 nucleotides: TGCAGCGCGTCCAAGGGGCCCGAGCAGTACTTC. Translating it yields CSASKGPEQYF.

This chain joins TRBV6-1 and TRBJ1-2; tentatively, D is TRBD1 (5 bases). With 4 bases removed from V and 4 bases from J, the gap between germline ends came to 19 bases. The CDR3 runs 16 residues. Germline loops: CDR1 MNHNS, CDR2 SASEGT. The CDR3 DNA is TGTGCCAGCAGTGCTCTACAGGTCCCAGGTGGCTATGGCTACACCTTC. Translation: CASSALQVPGGYGYTF.

This clone came up a few times. V and J are TRBV6-1 and TRBJ2-5, with TRBD1 identical over 8 bases. J lost 4 bases, V lost 3 bases, and 4 bases had no gene match. The CDR3 has 14 residues. The germline gives CDR1 MNHNS, CDR2 SASEGT. The CDR3 DNA reads TGTGCCAGCAGTGAGGGGACAGGCGTAGAGACCCAGTACTTC. It encodes CASSEGTGVETQYF.

This clone was found once. V usage is TRBV20-1 and J usage is TRBJ2-1; TRBD2 matches at 13 bases. Trimming at V came to 1 base and at J to 10 bases, leaving 4 bases not matched to a gene. This CDR3 comprises 14 residues. The germline gives CDR1 DFQATT, CDR2 SNEGSKA (reference sequence). CDR3 nucleotide sequence: TGCAGTGCTAGAGGGACTAGCGGGAGAGCAGAGCAGTTCTTC. This translates into CSARGTSGRAEQFF.

The chain links TRBV5-1 to TRBJ2-1; TRBD2 matches at 10 bases. CDR3 size: 16 residues. The V and J ends lost 4 bases and 3 bases, in that order; junction bases with no gene match: 7. The V gene's germline CDR1 is SGHRS and CDR2 YFSETQ. CDR3 DNA: TGCGCCAGCAGCACCCTAGCGGGAGTTTTCTACAATGAGCAGTTCTTC. It specifies CASSTLAGVFYNEQFF.

The J gene is TRBJ2-7, the V gene TRBV19, with no clear D. Germline loops: CDR1 LNHDA, CDR2 SQIVND (reference sequence). The CDR3 contains 11 residues. V dropped 4 bases and J dropped 7 bases, with 8 bases sitting between them. The chain's CDR3 is CASSNGWEQYF. The CDR3 region has the DNA TGTGCCAGTAGTAATGGATGGGAGCAGTACTTC. The whole variable domain, filled in from reference TRBV19 and TRBJ2-7, reads DGGITQSPKYLFRKEGQNVTLSCEQNLNHDAMYWYRQDPGQGLRLIYYSQIVNDFQKGDIAEGYSVSREKKESFPLTVTSAQKNPTAFYLCASSNGWEQYFGPGTRLTVT.

The gene calls are TRBV4-3 and TRBJ2-2; D gene uncertain. V lost 1 base to trimming and J lost 1 base, with 4 bases between them. The CDR3 has 14 amino acids. Germline CDR1 reads LGHNA; CDR2 reads YSLEER. This CDR3 reads CASSQGQNTGELFF. In DNA form, the CDR3 reads TGCGCCAGCAGCCAAGGCCAGAACACCGGGGAGCTGTTTTTT.

J is TRBJ1-5 and V is TRBV4-3, with D possibly TRBD1 on 6 matching bases. The germline V gene has CDR1 LGHNA and CDR2 YSLEER. V lost 4 bases and J 6 bases, leaving 22 bases between the germline ends. This CDR3 region has 17 residues. The CDR3 region has the DNA TGCGCCAGCAGCCCCCAGGCGACGTACAGGGTGGGTCAGCCCCAGCATTTT. Protein: CASSPQATYRVGQPQHF.

The rearrangement joins TRBV4-2 to TRBJ2-7; 8 bases are a match to TRBD1. The J segment lost 7 bases and the V segment lost 0 bases, leaving 11 bases of the junction unmatched. Germline assignment: CDR1 LGHNA and CDR2 YNFKEQ. The length of the CDR3 is 16 residues. For the CDR3, the DNA is TGTGCCAGCAGCCAAGAATGGGCAGTCACAGGGGGTGAGCAGTACTTC. As protein: CASSQEWAVTGGEQYF.

This clone ranks as medium-sized. The chain recombines TRBV28 with TRBJ2-7, with D maybe TRBD1 (6 bases). In germline, CDR1 is MDHEN, CDR2 SYDVKM. V dropped 8 bases and J dropped 5 bases, with 16 bases sitting between them. The length of the CDR3 is 13 residues. The CDR3 here is CASFQGFGDEQYF. The CDR3 DNA reads as TGTGCCAGCTTTCAGGGGTTCGGGGACGAGCAGTACTTC.

There are many counts of this clone. This sequence joins TRBV20-1 and TRBJ2-1; D is unresolved. The ends were cut back, 1 base at V and 4 bases at J, with 14 bases in the middle. The length of the CDR3 is 15 residues. Looked up from germline, CDR1 is DFQATT and CDR2 is SNEGSKA (reference sequence). The CDR3 nucleotides read TGCAGTGCTAGAGCCCCAGCGCTCGATTACAATGAGCAGTTCTTC. Amino acids: CSARAPALDYNEQFF.

This clone was counted at least ten times. The V and J genes are TRBV11-2 and TRBJ2-7; D remains ambiguous. The V end was cut by 0 bases, the J end by 2 bases, with 8 bases between. CDR3 length: 14 amino acids. Per the germline V gene, CDR1 is SGHAT and CDR2 is FQNNGV. CDR3 DNA: TGTGCCAGCAGCTTAGAGGGCACAGCCTACGAGCAGTACTTC. Its translation: CASSLEGTAYEQYF.

In nucleotides, the CDR3 is TGTGCCAGCAGCCAAGCGGCAGGAGGGAGGGAGACCCAGTACTTC. Its translation is CASSQAAGGRETQYF. The chain carries TRBV4-2 and TRBJ2-5, with D possibly being TRBD2 (6 bases). The CDR3 runs 15 residues. V lost 1 base to trimming and J lost 5 bases, with 14 bases between them. The germline V gene has CDR1 LGHNA and CDR2 YNFKEQ.

In this sample, this clone turned up a few times. The gene calls are TRBV28 and TRBJ1-6; possibly TRBD1 for D (5 bases). CDR1 is MDHEN, CDR2 SYDVKM, per germline. Trimming shortened V by 7 bases and J by 8 bases, and 15 bases separated the two germline ends. The CDR3 sequence is 14 residues long. The CDR3 DNA reads TGTGCCAGCATGGGGTCGGGGGTAGATTCACCCCTCCACTTT. Protein sequence: CASMGSGVDSPLHF.

V and J are TRBV5-1 and TRBJ1-2; D is possibly TRBD1 (5 bases). The ends were cut back, 3 bases at V and 0 bases at J, with 9 bases in the middle. CDR1 and CDR2 from the germline V gene are SGHRS and YFSETQ. CDR3 length: 14 amino acids. CDR3 residues: CASSSQGTNYGYTF. The CDR3 DNA reads TGCGCCAGCAGCTCCCAGGGCACTAACTATGGCTACACCTTC.

The CDR3 DNA sequence: TGTGCCAGCTCACCAAGAACAGGATCGAACACTGAAGCTTTCTTT. As protein: CASSPRTGSNTEAFF. The rearrangement links TRBV18 to TRBJ1-1, with D possibly being TRBD1 (5 bases). V gave up 2 bases and J gave up 1 base, with 11 bases separating them. Germline V gene sequence: CDR1 KGHSH, CDR2 LQKENI. This CDR3 comprises 15 residues.

This clone showed up many times. CDR3 residues: CASSYGPLRLEQYF. CDR3 in DNA: TGTGCCAGCAGTTATGGACCCCTGCGCCTCGAGCAGTACTTC. This sequence joins TRBV6-5 and TRBJ2-7; no clear D. CDR1 and CDR2 from the germline V gene are MNHEY and SVGAGI. V was trimmed by 3 bases and J by 6 bases, leaving 15 bases between them. The CDR3 runs 14 residues.

This sequence joins TRBV3-1 and TRBJ1-3; D not resolved. The germline V and J ends were trimmed by 0 bases and 2 bases, with 11 bases remaining between them. The length of the CDR3 is 16 residues. Germline CDR1 is LGHDT and CDR2 is YNNKEL (reference sequence). The CDR3 nucleotides read TGTGCCAGCAGCCAAGAGGGCACACTGACTGGAAACACCATATATTTT. It codes for CASSQEGTLTGNTIYF. The whole variable domain, filled in from reference TRBV3-1 and TRBJ1-3, reads DTAVSQTPKYLVTQMGNDKSIKCEQNLGHDTMYWYKQDSKKFLKIMFSYNNKELIINETVPNRFSPKSPDKAHLNLHINSLELGDSAVYFCASSQEGTLTGNTIYFGEGSWLTVV.

This sequence joins TRBV5-1 and TRBJ1-6; 9 bases line up with TRBD1. The CDR3 loop spans 17 amino acids. Germline values: CDR1 SGHRS, CDR2 YFSETQ. Germline trimming cut 4 bases from V and 8 bases from J; bases unmatched to any gene: 13. CDR3: CASSPTGGSPPDSPLHF. The DNA for the CDR3 is TGCGCCAGCAGCCCTACAGGGGGCTCCCCCCCAGATTCACCCCTCCACTTT.

This clone was seen more than once but under ten times. V usage is TRBV20-1 and J usage is TRBJ2-1; TRBD2 agrees at 11 bases. Germline V gene lookup returns CDR1 DFQATT and CDR2 SNEGSKA (reference sequence). The CDR3 is 13 residues long. V shed 8 bases, J shed 8 bases, and the junction held 8 bases outside the gene matches. The DNA for the CDR3 is TGCAGTTACCCGAGTAGCGGGGGGGATGAGCAGTTCTTC. Protein: CSYPSSGGDEQFF.

V and J are TRBV20-1 and TRBJ2-7, with 7 positions matching TRBD1. V dropped 1 base and J dropped 4; count of bases not matched to a gene: 7. Germline V gene data show CDR1 as DFQATT and CDR2 as SNEGSKA (reference sequence). The CDR3 has 14 residues. The CDR3, as DNA: TGCAGTGCTAGAGGACAGGGTTTTTGGTACGAGCAGTACGTC. This translates into CSARGQGFWYEQYV.

This clone was detected ten times or more. This chain links TRBV5-1 with TRBJ2-4; TRBD2 might be the D (5 bases). Germline V gene data show CDR1 as SGHRS and CDR2 as YFSETQ. CDR3 length equals 16 residues. With 10 bases removed from V and 0 bases from J, the gap between germline ends came to 20 bases. For the CDR3, the DNA is TGCGCCTCAGCGAGTGGTGGGGAGCTAGCCAAAAACATTCAGTACTTC. It is translated as CASASGGELAKNIQYF.